This T cell receptor (beta chain) was obtained from a study of response to subunit inactivated influenza vaccine. Study conclusions and caveats: A suggestion made by the authors is that each seasonal influenza vaccination recruits few new T cells.

In germline, CDR1 is KGHDR, CDR2 SFDVKD. The CDR3 is 12 amino acids. V lost 1 base and J lost 4, with 1 base in between. This clonotype was detected ten times or more. Its specificity is unknown. TCRdb recomputed calls from the RT-PCR reads with MiXCR, one row per CDR3 protein. The table lists 500,000 to 700,000 distinct CDR3 sequences, less than 25% of them singletons, with 2.5% to 3% in the top ten. In addition, the sample was reused for a study of T cells expressing NK-cell markers. From that second work: The cDNA for TCR beta came from 5'RACE template switching with UMIs. Researchers got TCR beta repertoires out of sorted CD3+CD56+NKG2C+, CD3+CD56+NKG2C- and CD3+CD56-NKG2C+ T cells. Whether expanded NKG2C+ T cell clones were HCMV specific stayed uncertain.

This sample comprised CD4+ T cells sorted from PBMCs, obtained 11 to 12 days after vaccination. The rearrangement links TRBV24-1 to TRBJ2-1; no reliable D call. This TCR was recovered from a man aged 50 or older who received an inactivated influenza vaccine. CDR3 sequence: CATSDFYNEQFF. The CDR3 DNA follows: TGTGCCACCAGTGATTTTTACAATGAGCAGTTCTTC.